Sequencing of this T cell receptor beta chain was carried out in a study of blood T cell repertoires in COVID-19. Study at large: Nucleic acid was either cDNA or gDNA, and it came from T cells, B-cell-depleted T cells, or PBMCs.

The V and J ends lost 7 bases and 5 bases respectively, with 17 bases between them. This CDR3 contains 14 residues. The germline CDR1 and CDR2 sequences are SNHLY and FYNNEI. In the source study's methods: Amplifying reference gene primers gave estimates of nucleated cell counts. Repertoires were generated with immunoSEQ multiplex PCR, while TCRdb's copy carries only in-frame clones and drops some. V, J and clone size are taken as reported in that table, and D and trimming were inferred from the DNA itself. Here the sample spans tens of thousands of clones, 90% being singletons. The sequence derives from a human donor in a cohort sampled during active COVID-19. Sequencing was carried out using peripheral blood. V usage is TRBV2 and J usage is TRBJ1-1; tentative D call: TRBD1 (5 bases). DNA of the CDR3: TGTGCCAGCACAGGCGCGACAGTACGGACTGAAGCTTTCTTT. It encodes CASTGATVRTEAFF.